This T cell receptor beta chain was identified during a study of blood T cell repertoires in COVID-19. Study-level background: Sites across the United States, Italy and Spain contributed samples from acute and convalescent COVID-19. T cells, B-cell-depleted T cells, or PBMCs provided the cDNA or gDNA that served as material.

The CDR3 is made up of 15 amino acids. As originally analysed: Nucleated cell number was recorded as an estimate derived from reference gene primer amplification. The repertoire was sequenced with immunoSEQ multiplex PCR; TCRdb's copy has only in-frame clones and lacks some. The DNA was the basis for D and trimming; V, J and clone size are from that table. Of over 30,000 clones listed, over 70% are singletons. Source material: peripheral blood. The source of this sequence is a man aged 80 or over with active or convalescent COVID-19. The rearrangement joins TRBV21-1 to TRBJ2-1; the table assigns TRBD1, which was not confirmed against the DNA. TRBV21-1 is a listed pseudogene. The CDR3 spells CASSNPPRGDNEQFF. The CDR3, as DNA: TGTGCCAGCAGCAATCCCCCCAGGGGGGACAATGAGCAGTTCTTC.